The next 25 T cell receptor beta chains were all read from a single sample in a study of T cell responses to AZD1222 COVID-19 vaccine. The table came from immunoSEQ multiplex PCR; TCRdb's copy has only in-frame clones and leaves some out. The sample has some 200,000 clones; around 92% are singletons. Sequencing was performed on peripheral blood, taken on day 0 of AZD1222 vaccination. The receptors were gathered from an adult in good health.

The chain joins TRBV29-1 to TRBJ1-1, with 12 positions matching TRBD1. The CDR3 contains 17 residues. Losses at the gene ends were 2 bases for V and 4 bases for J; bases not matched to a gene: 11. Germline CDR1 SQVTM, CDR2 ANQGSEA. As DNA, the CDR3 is TGCAGCGTTGAAACACCGGGACAGGGGGCGCGGATCACTGAAGCTTTCTTT. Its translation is CSVETPGQGARITEAFF.

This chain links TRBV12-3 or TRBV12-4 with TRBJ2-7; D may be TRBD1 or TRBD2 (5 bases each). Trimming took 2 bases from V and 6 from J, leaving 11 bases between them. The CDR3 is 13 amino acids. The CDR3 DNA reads TGTGCCAGCAGTTTATTGGGACCCGCCGAGCAGTACTTC. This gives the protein CASSLLGPAEQYF.

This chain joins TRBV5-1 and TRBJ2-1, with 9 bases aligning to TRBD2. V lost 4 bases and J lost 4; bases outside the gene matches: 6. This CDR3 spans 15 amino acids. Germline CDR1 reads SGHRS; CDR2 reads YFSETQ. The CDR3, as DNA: TGCGCCAGCAGCCCAGCGGGAGGCGCTTACAATGAGCAGTTCTTC. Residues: CASSPAGGAYNEQFF.

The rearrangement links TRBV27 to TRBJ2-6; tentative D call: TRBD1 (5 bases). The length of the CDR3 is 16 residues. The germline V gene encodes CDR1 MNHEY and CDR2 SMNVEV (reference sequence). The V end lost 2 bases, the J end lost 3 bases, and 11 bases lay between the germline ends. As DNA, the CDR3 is TGTGCCAGCAGTTTAGCTGGGGCTAGTGGGGCCAACGTCCTGACTTTC. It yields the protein CASSLAGASGANVLTF.

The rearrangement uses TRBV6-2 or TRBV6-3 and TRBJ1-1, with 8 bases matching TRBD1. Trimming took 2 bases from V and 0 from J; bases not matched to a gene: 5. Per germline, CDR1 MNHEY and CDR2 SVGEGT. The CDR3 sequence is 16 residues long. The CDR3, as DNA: TGTGCCAGCAGTTACCGCCTACAGGGGGTGAACACTGAAGCTTTCTTT. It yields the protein CASSYRLQGVNTEAFF.

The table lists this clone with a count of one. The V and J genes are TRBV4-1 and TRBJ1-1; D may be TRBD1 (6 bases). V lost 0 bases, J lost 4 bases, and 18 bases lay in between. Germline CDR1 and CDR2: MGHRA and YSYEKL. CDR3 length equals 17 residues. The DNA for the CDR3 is TGCGCCAGCAGCCAAGAAGGTCGGGGGGGCGGGAGCACTGAAGCTTTCTTT. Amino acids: CASSQEGRGGGSTEAFF.

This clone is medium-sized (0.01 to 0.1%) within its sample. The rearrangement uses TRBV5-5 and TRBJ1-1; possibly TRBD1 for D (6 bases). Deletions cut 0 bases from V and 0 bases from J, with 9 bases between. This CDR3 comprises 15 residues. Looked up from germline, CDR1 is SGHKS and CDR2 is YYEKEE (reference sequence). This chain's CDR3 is CASSLEGQLNTEAFF. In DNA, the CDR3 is TGTGCCAGCAGCTTGGAGGGACAACTGAACACTGAAGCTTTCTTT.

The CDR3 DNA follows: TGTGCCAGCTCACCCCCGGGAGGGGTTAACACTGAAGCTTTCTTT. Its protein is CASSPPGGVNTEAFF. V usage is TRBV18 and J usage is TRBJ1-1; TRBD1 is a possible D gene (5 bases). The CDR3 runs 15 residues. V shed 3 bases and J shed 2 bases, with 13 bases lying between them. The V gene's germline CDR1 is KGHSH and CDR2 LQKENI. The full variable domain, rest sourced from reference TRBV18 and TRBJ1-1, is NAGVMQNPRHLVRRRGQEARLRCSPMKGHSHVYWYRQLPEEGLKFMVYLQKENIIDESGMPKERFSAEFPKEGPSILRIQQVVRGDSAAYFCASSPPGGVNTEAFFGQGTRLTVV.

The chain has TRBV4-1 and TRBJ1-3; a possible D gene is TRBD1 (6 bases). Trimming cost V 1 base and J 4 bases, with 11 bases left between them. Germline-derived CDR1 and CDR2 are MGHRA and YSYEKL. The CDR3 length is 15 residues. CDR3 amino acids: CASSQAGAGGNTIYF. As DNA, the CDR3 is TGCGCCAGCAGCCAAGCAGGGGCGGGAGGAAACACCATATATTTT.

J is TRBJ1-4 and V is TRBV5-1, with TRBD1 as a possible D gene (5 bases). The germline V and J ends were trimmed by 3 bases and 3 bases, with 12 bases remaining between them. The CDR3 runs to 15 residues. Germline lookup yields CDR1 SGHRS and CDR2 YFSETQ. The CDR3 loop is CASSSDPGANEKLFF. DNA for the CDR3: TGCGCCAGCAGCTCCGATCCGGGGGCTAATGAAAAACTGTTTTTT.

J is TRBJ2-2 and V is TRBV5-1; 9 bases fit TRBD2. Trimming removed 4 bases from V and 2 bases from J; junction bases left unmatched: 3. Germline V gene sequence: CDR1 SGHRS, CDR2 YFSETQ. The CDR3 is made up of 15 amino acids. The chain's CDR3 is CASSALAGNTGELFF. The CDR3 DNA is TGCGCCAGCAGCGCCCTAGCGGGAAACACCGGGGAGCTGTTTTTT.

The CDR3: CASSLGQAQETQYF. The DNA for the CDR3 is TGTGCCAGCAGCTTGGGCCAGGCCCAAGAGACCCAGTACTTC. The genes are TRBV7-2 and TRBJ2-5; no reliable D call. Germline values: CDR1 SGHTA, CDR2 FQGNSA. With 3 bases removed from V and 1 base from J, the gap between germline ends came to 9 bases. This CDR3 is 14 amino acids long. Full variable domain (outside the CDR3, taken from reference TRBV7-2 and TRBJ2-5): GAGVSQSPSNKVTEKGKDVELRCDPISGHTALYWYRQSLGQGLEFLIYFQGNSAPDKSGLPSDRFSAERTGGSVSTLTIQRTQQEDSAVYLCASSLGQAQETQYFGPGTRLLVL.

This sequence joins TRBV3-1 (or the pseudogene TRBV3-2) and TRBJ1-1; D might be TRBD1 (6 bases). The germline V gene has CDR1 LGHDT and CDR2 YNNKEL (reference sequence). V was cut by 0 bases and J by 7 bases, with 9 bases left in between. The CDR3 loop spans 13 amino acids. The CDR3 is CASSQEYRDEAFF. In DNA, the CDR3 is TGTGCCAGCAGCCAAGAGTACAGGGATGAAGCTTTCTTT.

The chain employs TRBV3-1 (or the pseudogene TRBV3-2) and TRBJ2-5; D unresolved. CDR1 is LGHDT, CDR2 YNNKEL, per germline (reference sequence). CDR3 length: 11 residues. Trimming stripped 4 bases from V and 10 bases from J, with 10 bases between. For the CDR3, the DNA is TGTGCCAGCAGCCGAAGATCGAACCAGTACTTC. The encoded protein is CASSRRSNQYF.

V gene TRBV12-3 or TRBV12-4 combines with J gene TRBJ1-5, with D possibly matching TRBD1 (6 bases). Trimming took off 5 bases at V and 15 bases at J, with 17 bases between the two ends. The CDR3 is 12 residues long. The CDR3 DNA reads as TGTGCCAGCAGTCCACAGACAGGCCGAGCGCATTTT. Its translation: CASSPQTGRAHF.

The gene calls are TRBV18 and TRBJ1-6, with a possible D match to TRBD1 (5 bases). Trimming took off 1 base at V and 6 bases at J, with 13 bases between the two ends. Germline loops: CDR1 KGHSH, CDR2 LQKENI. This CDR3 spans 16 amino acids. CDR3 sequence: CASSPRPRDLNSPLHF. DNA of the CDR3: TGTGCCAGCTCACCACGTCCTCGGGACCTTAATTCACCCCTCCACTTT.

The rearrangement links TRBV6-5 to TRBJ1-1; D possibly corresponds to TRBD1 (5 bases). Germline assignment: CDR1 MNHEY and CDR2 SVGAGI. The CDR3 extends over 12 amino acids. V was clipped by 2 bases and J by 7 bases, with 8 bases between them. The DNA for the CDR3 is TGTGCCAGCAGTTACGGGCAGGGTGAAGCTTTCTTT. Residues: CASSYGQGEAFF.

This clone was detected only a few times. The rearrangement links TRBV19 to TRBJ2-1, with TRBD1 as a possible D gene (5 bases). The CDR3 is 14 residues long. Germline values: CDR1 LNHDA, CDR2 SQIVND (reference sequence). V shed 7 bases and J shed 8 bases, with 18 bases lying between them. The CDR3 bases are TGTGCCAGTAAATTGGACAATCCCTATCATGAGCAGTTCTTC. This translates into CASKLDNPYHEQFF.

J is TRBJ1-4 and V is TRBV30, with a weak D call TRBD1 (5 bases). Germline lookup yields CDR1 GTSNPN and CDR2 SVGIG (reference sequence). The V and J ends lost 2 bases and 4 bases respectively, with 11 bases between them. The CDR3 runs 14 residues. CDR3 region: CAWSLVGGNEKLFF. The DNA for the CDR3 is TGTGCCTGGAGTTTGGTGGGGGGTAATGAAAAACTGTTTTTT.

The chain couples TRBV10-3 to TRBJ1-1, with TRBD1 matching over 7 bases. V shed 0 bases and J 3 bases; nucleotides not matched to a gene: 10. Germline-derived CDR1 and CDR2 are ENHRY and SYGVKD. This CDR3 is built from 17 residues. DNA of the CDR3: TGTGCCATCAGTGAGTCCGAGGCGACAGGGCGGGACACTGAAGCTTTCTTT. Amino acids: CAISESEATGRDTEAFF.

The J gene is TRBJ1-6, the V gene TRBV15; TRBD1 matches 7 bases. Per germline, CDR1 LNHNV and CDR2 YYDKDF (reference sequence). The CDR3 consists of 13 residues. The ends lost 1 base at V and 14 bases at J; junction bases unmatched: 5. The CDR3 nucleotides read TGTGCCACCAGCAGAGGCGGGGACAGCACCCTCCACTTT. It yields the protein CATSRGGDSTLHF.

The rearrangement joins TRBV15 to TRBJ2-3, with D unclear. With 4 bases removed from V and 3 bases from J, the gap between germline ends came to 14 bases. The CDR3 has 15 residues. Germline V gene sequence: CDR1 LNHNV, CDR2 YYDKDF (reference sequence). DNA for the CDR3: TGTGCCACCAGCACTTCTTGGGGTATTACAGATACGCAGTATTTT. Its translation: CATSTSWGITDTQYF.

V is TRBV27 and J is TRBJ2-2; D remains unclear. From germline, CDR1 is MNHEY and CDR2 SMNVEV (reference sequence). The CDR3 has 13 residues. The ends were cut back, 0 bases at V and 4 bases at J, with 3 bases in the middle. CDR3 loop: CASSLSVTGELFF. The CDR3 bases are TGTGCCAGCAGTTTATCGGTCACCGGGGAGCTGTTTTTT.

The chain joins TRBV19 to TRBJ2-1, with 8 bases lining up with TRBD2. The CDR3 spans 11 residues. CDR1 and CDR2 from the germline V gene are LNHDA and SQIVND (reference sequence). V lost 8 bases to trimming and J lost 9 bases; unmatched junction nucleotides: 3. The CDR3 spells CASLSGVEQFF. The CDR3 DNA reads TGTGCCAGTCTTAGCGGGGTTGAGCAGTTCTTC.

The chain's CDR3 is CASSQNDRWFSGDGYTF. CDR3 nucleotides: TGTGCCAGCAGCCAGAATGACCGGTGGTTCTCTGGTGATGGCTACACCTTC. The rearrangement uses TRBV4-2 and TRBJ1-2; D is ambiguous. The germline gives CDR1 LGHNA, CDR2 YNFKEQ. Trimming cost V 3 bases and J 6 bases, with 23 bases left between them. The CDR3 extends over 17 amino acids.